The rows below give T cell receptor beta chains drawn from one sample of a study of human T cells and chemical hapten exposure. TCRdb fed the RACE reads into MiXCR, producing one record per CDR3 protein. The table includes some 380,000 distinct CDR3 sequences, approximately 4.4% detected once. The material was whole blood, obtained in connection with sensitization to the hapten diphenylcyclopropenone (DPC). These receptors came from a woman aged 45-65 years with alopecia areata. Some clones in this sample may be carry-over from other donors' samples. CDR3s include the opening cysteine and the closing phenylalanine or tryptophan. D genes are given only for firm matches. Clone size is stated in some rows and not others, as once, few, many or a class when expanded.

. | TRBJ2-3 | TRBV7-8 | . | CASGGPTDTQYF | TGTGCCAGCGGGGGCCCCACAGATACGCAGTATTTT
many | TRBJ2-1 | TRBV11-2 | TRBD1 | CASSRGTGAYNEQFF | TGTGCCAGCAGCCGCGGGACAGGGGCATACAATGAGCAGTTCTTC
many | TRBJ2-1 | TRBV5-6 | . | CASSSPGRNEQFF | TGTGCCAGCAGCTCCCCCGGACGCAATGAGCAGTTCTTC
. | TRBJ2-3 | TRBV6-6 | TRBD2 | CASSSPGLAEDTQYF | TGTGCCAGCAGTTCCCCGGGACTAGCGGAAGATACGCAGTATTTT
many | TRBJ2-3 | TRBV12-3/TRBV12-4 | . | CASTHGGAGADTQYF | TGTGCCAGCACCCATGGGGGGGCTGGAGCAGATACGCAGTATTTT
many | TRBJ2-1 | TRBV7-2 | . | CASSLGGSRNEQFF | TGTGCCAGCAGCTTAGGAGGGTCCAGGAATGAGCAGTTCTTC
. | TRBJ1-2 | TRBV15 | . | CATSMSGRNYGYTF | TGTGCCACCAGCATGAGTGGTCGGAACTATGGCTACACCTTC
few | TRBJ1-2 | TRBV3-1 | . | CASSQDGFGSGYTF | TGTGCCAGCAGCCAAGATGGCTTTGGGAGCGGCTACACCTTC
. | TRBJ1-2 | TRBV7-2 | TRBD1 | CASSPSRGRGGYTF | TGTGCCAGCAGCCCATCCAGGGGGCGCGGTGGCTACACCTTC
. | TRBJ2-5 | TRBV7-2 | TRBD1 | CASSLTGYQETQYF | TGTGCCAGCAGCCTGACAGGGTATCAAGAGACCCAGTACTTC
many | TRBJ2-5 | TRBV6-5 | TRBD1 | CASSYSSGGETQYF | TGTGCCAGCAGTTACTCCTCAGGGGGAGAGACCCAGTACTTC
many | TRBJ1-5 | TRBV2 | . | CATRGSNQPQHF | TGTGCCACGAGGGGAAGCAATCAGCCCCAGCATTTT
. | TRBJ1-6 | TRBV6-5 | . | CASSGPDRLGVNSPLHF | TGTGCCAGCAGCGGACCGGACAGACTCGGGGTTAATTCACCCCTCCACTTT
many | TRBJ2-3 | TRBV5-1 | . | CASSLARGDTQYF | TGTGCCAGCAGCTTAGCGCGCGGAGATACGCAGTATTTT
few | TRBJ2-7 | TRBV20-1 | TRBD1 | CSARERRDRVYEQYF | TGCAGTGCTAGAGAAAGAAGAGACAGGGTTTACGAGCAGTACTTC
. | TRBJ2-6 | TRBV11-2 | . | CASSLVKGPGANVLTF | TGTGCCAGCAGCTTAGTGAAAGGGCCCGGGGCCAACGTCCTGACTTTC
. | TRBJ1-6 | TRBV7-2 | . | CASSPLTLSPLHF | TGTGCCAGCAGCCCGTTGACCCTTTCACCCCTCCACTTT
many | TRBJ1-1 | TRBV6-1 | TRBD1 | CASIFDRGPMNTEAFF | TGTGCCAGCATCTTTGACAGGGGCCCGATGAACACTGAAGCTTTCTTT
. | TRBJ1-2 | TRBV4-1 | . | CASSQPRAGGAAGYTF | TGCGCCAGCAGCCAACCGAGAGCGGGGGGCGCGGCCGGCTACACCTTC
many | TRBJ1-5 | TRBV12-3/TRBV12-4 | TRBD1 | CASSLGTGVNQPQHF | TGTGCCAGCAGTTTAGGGACAGGGGTAAATCAGCCCCAGCATTTT
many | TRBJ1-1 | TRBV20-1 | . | CSASRTLGTEAFF | TGCAGTGCTAGTCGGACCCTGGGGACTGAAGCTTTCTTT
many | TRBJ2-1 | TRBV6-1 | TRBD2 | CASSPSGRIYNEQFF | TGTGCCAGCAGCCCTAGCGGGAGGATCTACAATGAGCAGTTCTTC
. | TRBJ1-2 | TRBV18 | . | CASSPMEDGYGYTF | TGTGCCAGCTCACCAATGGAGGACGGCTATGGCTACACCTTC
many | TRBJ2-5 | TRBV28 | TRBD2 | CASSTASGGEETQYF | TGTGCCAGCAGTACCGCGTCGGGAGGGGAAGAGACCCAGTACTTC
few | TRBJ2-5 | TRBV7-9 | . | CASSLDRDKHKETQYF | TGTGCCAGCAGCTTAGACAGGGATAAACATAAAGAGACCCAGTACTTC
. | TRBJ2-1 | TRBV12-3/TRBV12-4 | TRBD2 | CASRIAGGRVNEQFF | TGTGCCAGCAGGATAGCGGGGGGGCGAGTAAATGAGCAGTTCTTC
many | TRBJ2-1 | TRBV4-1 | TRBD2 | CASSQDPGSGRDNEQFF | TGCGCCAGCAGCCAAGACCCCGGGTCGGGGAGGGACAATGAGCAGTTCTTC
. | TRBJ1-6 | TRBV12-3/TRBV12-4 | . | CASRKSAGPGRSLHF | TGTGCCAGCAGAAAGTCAGCAGGGCCCGGTCGGTCCCTCCACTTT
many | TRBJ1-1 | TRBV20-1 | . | CSARVGSTEAFF | TGCAGTGCTAGAGTGGGGAGTACTGAAGCTTTCTTT
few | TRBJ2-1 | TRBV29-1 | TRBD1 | CSVQTGNNEQFF | TGCAGCGTTCAGACAGGGAACAATGAGCAGTTCTTC
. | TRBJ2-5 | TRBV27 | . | CASSLFNGQETQYF | TGTGCCAGCAGTTTATTTAATGGACAAGAGACCCAGTACTTC
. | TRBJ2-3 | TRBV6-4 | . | CASSVGGPVDTQYF | TGTGCCAGCAGTGTCGGGGGACCCGTGGATACGCAGTATTTT
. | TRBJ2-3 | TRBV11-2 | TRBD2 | CASRPIDAGDQDTQYF | TGTGCCAGCAGGCCAATCGACGCGGGAGACCAAGATACGCAGTATTTT